These 15 T cell receptor beta chains share one sample of origin, sequenced in a study of OX40 agonist ivuxolimab in advanced cancers. Here immunoSEQ multiplex PCR was the method, and the copy in TCRdb shows in-frame clones only, minus some. The sample consists of approximately 38,000 clones, 83% of them appearing once. The sample was CD4+ or CD8+ T cells sorted from blood, taken in a trial of the OX40 agonist ivuxolimab. These receptors were obtained from an adult with an advanced solid tumor such as melanoma, head and neck, liver or kidney cancer.

The rearrangement joins TRBV7-9 to TRBJ1-2; 7 nucleotides match TRBD1. V was pared by 5 bases and J by 5 bases, with 5 bases of the junction left unmatched. CDR3 length: 13 residues. Germline CDR1 is SEHNR and CDR2 is FQNEAQ (reference sequence). DNA for the CDR3: TGTGCCAGCAGCAGGGGACAGAATTATGGCTACACCTTC. This codes for CASSRGQNYGYTF.

The V gene is TRBV27, the J gene TRBJ1-1, with D possibly being TRBD1 (5 bases). Trimming left V 1 base short and J 8 bases short, with 11 bases between. Germline V lookup: CDR1 MNHEY, CDR2 SMNVEV (reference sequence). CDR3 length: 13 residues. This CDR3 reads CASSLFGGDEAFF. As DNA, the CDR3 is TGTGCCAGCAGTTTATTCGGTGGGGACGAAGCTTTCTTT.

The chain links TRBV9 to TRBJ1-2, with D perhaps matching TRBD1 (6 bases). The germline V and J ends were trimmed by 0 bases and 8 bases, with 14 bases remaining between them. Germline-derived CDR1 and CDR2 are SGDLS and YYNGEE. This CDR3 has 14 residues. The CDR3: CASSVGGRGDGYTF. The CDR3 nucleotides are TGTGCCAGCAGCGTAGGAGGCAGGGGTGACGGCTACACCTTC.

The V and J genes are TRBV13 and TRBJ2-5; 8 bases align to TRBD2. The ends lost 5 bases at V and 5 bases at J; junction bases unmatched: 10. Per the germline V gene, CDR1 is PRHDT and CDR2 is FYEKMQ (reference sequence). The CDR3 runs to 15 residues. CDR3: CASSVLAEGAETQYF. Written as DNA, the CDR3 is TGTGCCAGCAGCGTACTAGCGGAAGGGGCTGAGACCCAGTACTTC. The full variable domain, completed using reference TRBV13 and TRBJ2-5, is AAGVIQSPRHLIKEKRETATLKCYPIPRHDTVYWYQQGPGQDPQFLISFYEKMQSDKGSIPDRFSAQQFSDYHSELNMSSLELGDSALYFCASSVLAEGAETQYFGPGTRLLVL.

The chain combines TRBV6-5 with TRBJ2-2, with no clear D. Trimming removed 5 bases from V and 7 bases from J, with 11 bases in between. The V gene's germline CDR1 is MNHEY and CDR2 SVGAGI. This CDR3 spans 13 amino acids. The CDR3 loop reads CASSPSPVGELFF. Written as DNA, the CDR3 is TGTGCCAGCAGTCCCTCCCCAGTCGGGGAGCTGTTTTTT.

This clone was detected a few times. The CDR3 DNA follows: TGCGCCAGCCGAGTGGGAGACAGTCCTTATGGCTACACCTTC. As protein: CASRVGDSPYGYTF. The chain is built from TRBV5-1 and TRBJ1-2; TRBD1 is a possible D gene (5 bases). V shed 7 bases and J shed 5 bases, with 18 bases lying between them. Germline loops: CDR1 SGHRS, CDR2 YFSETQ. There are 14 residues in the CDR3.

The genes are TRBV7-3 and TRBJ1-1; D may be TRBD1 (5 bases). The CDR3 sequence is 15 residues long. The germline gives CDR1 SGHTA, CDR2 FQGTGA. The V end lost 2 bases, the J end lost 1 base, and 11 bases lay between the germline ends. The CDR3 nucleotides are TGTGCCAGCAGCTTAGATGGGGGAAGGAACACTGAAGCTTTCTTT. Translated: CASSLDGGRNTEAFF. The full variable domain, completed using reference TRBV7-3 and TRBJ1-1, is GAGVSQTPSNKVTEKGKYVELRCDPISGHTALYWYRQSLGQGPEFLIYFQGTGAADDSGLPNDRFFAVRPEGSVSTLKIQRTERGDSAVYLCASSLDGGRNTEAFFGQGTRLTVV.

This clone appeared a few times. The J gene is TRBJ2-1, the V gene TRBV6-1; 14 bases fit TRBD2. The CDR3 spans 14 residues. Per the germline V gene, CDR1 is MNHNS and CDR2 is SASEGT. V shed 8 bases, J shed 7 bases, and the junction held 4 bases outside the gene matches. For the CDR3, the DNA is TGTGCCAGCCCGGGACTAGCGGGAGAAAATGAGCAGTTCTTC. As protein: CASPGLAGENEQFF.

The chain uses TRBV9 and TRBJ1-2, with 7 bases fitting TRBD1. Germline-derived CDR1 and CDR2 are SGDLS and YYNGEE. The CDR3 has 16 amino acids. Trimming took 3 bases from V and 3 from J; bases not matched to a gene: 11. CDR3 sequence (DNA): TGTGCCAGCAGCGCGCGACAGGGAGGTATGCACTATGGCTACACCTTC. As protein: CASSARQGGMHYGYTF.

The chain uses TRBV9 and TRBJ1-2, with TRBD1 identical over 8 bases. This CDR3 contains 16 residues. The trim removed 4 bases at V and 4 bases at J, leaving 12 bases unmatched. The germline V gene has CDR1 SGDLS and CDR2 YYNGEE. This chain's CDR3 is CASSHTREGQVYGYTF. The CDR3 DNA is TGTGCCAGCAGCCATACGCGTGAGGGACAGGTCTATGGCTACACCTTC.

This clone was counted a single time. At one end, the junction sequence differs from germline, possibly due to a read error. This chain connects TRBV28 to TRBJ2-7; 7 bases are shared with TRBD2. Per the germline V gene, CDR1 is MDHEN and CDR2 is SYDVKM. The CDR3 is 16 amino acids. The CDR3 sequence: CASSHPAPGGLSEQHF. In DNA, the CDR3 is TGTGCCAGCAGTCACCCTGCCCCCGGGGGGTTAAGCGAGCAGCACTTC. The full variable domain, rest sourced from reference TRBV28 and TRBJ2-7, is DVKVTQSSRYLVKRTGEKVFLECVQDMDHENMFWYRQDPGLGLRLIYFSYDVKMKEKGDIPEGYSVSREKKERFSLILESASTNQTSMYLCASSHPAPGGLSEQHFGPGTRLTVT.

This chain joins TRBV7-9 and TRBJ1-5; 10 bases are shared with TRBD1. The V gene end was trimmed by 0 bases and the J gene end by 4 bases; junction bases not matched to a gene: 12. Germline assignment: CDR1 SEHNR and CDR2 FQNEAQ (reference sequence). This CDR3 contains 19 residues. The CDR3 spells CASSLAISTRDRGNQPQHF. CDR3 in DNA: TGTGCCAGCAGCTTAGCAATATCTACCCGGGACAGGGGTAATCAGCCCCAGCATTTT. The whole variable domain, filled in from reference TRBV7-9 and TRBJ1-5, reads DTGVSQNPRHKITKRGQNVTFRCDPISEHNRLYWYRQTLGQGPEFLTYFQNEAQLEKSRLLSDRFSAERPKGSFSTLEIQRTEQGDSAMYLCASSLAISTRDRGNQPQHFGDGTRLSIL.

Worth noting for this clone: This CDR3 is also generated by other DNA sequences in the sample. The V and J genes are TRBV9 and TRBJ1-1; unclear D gene. Trimming pared 0 bases from V and 1 base from J, leaving 7 bases between. Per germline, CDR1 SGDLS and CDR2 YYNGEE. The CDR3 is 14 amino acids. The CDR3 sequence is CASSVGVTNTEAFF. The CDR3, as DNA: TGTGCCAGCAGCGTAGGTGTTACGAACACTGAAGCTTTCTTT.

V gene TRBV28 combines with J gene TRBJ2-1; 10 nucleotides agree with TRBD2. V dropped 6 bases and J dropped 1; count of bases not matched to a gene: 12. From germline, CDR1 is MDHEN and CDR2 SYDVKM. CDR3 length: 18 amino acids. CDR3 residues: CASSPGLAGERSYNEQFF. In DNA, the CDR3 is TGTGCCAGCAGCCCCGGGCTAGCGGGAGAGAGATCCTACAATGAGCAGTTCTTC.

This chain connects TRBV29-1 to TRBJ2-1; a weak D match, TRBD1 (7 bases). Germline CDR1 is SQVTM and CDR2 is ANQGSEA. The CDR3 totals 13 residues. V was pared by 8 bases and J by 8 bases, with 19 bases between. DNA of the CDR3: TGCAGCCTCCGCGGGACAGCCTTGTATGAGCAGTTCTTC. This translates into CSLRGTALYEQFF.